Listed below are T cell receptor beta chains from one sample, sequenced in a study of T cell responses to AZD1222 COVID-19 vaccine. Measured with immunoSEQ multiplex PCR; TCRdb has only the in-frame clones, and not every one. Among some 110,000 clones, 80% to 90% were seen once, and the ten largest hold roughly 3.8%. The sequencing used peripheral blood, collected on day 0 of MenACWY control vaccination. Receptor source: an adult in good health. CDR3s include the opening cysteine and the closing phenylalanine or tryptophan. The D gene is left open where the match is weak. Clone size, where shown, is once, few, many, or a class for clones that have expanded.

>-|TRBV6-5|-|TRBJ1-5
CATRGTVNSNQPQHF
TGTGCCACCAGGGGAACAGTCAATAGCAATCAGCCCCAGCATTTT
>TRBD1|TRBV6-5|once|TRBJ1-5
CASSDRGSRPQHF
TGTGCCAGCAGCGACAGGGGCTCCCGGCCCCAGCATTTT
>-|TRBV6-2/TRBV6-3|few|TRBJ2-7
CASSYSGGPGDEQYF
TGTGCCAGCAGTTACTCCGGGGGGCCTGGGGACGAGCAGTACTTC
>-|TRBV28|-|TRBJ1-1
CASSFRDITEAFF
TGTGCCAGCAGTTTCCGGGATATCACTGAAGCTTTCTTT
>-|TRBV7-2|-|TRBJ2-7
CASSPPVRVGEQYF
TGTGCCAGCAGCCCCCCGGTAAGGGTGGGTGAGCAGTACTTC
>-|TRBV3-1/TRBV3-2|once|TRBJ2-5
CASSQDSIRVETQYF
TGTGCCAGCAGCCAAGATAGTATTAGGGTAGAGACCCAGTACTTC
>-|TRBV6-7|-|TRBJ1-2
CASSYSGLTGYTF
TGTGCCAGCAGTTACTCTGGCCTAACGGGCTACACCTTC
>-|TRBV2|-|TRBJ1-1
CASKEPRDMTEAFF
TGTGCCAGCAAAGAACCCCGGGACATGACTGAAGCTTTCTTT
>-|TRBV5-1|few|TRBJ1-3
CASSLQGAGNTIYF
TGCGCCAGCAGCTTGCAAGGAGCTGGAAACACCATATATTTT
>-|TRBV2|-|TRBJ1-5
CASSAHAGGGQPQHF
TGTGCCAGCAGTGCCCATGCGGGGGGCGGACAGCCCCAGCATTTT
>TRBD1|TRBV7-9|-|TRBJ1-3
CASSSPGQGPELPGHTIYF
TGTGCCAGCAGCTCCCCCGGACAGGGGCCTGAATTACCCGGACACACCATATATTTT
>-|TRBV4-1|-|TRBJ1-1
CASSKEGVVGEAFF
TGCGCCAGCAGCAAAGAGGGGGTAGTGGGTGAAGCTTTCTTT
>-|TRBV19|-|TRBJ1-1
CASSPLGGLTEAFF
TGTGCCAGTAGTCCCCTGGGGGGTCTCACTGAAGCTTTCTTT
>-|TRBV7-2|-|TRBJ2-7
CASSLGANRVENEQYF
TGTGCCAGCAGCCTGGGAGCTAACAGGGTTGAGAACGAGCAGTACTTC
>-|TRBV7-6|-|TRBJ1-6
CASSLRAAQGLNSPLHF
TGTGCCAGCAGTCTTAGGGCGGCACAGGGTCTTAATTCACCCCTCCACTTT
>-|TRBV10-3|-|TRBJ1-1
CAISEQVLVAENTEAFF
TGTGCCATCAGTGAGCAGGTATTAGTGGCAGAGAACACTGAAGCTTTCTTT
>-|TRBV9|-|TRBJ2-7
CASSLRGGEQYF
TGTGCCAGCAGTCTCAGAGGAGGGGAGCAGTACTTC